This T cell receptor (beta chain) was sequenced during a study of T cell changes during pregnancy in multiple sclerosis. Only in-frame clones appear in the TCRdb table, and some are missing; sequencing was by immunoSEQ multiplex PCR. The data contain about 44,000 clones, 80% to 95% of them singletons. The CDR3 has 14 residues. The germline V gene has CDR1 SQVTM and CDR2 ANQGSEA. V was shortened by 5 bases and J by 6 bases, with 18 bases between the two germline ends. The V call is TRBV29-1, the J call TRBJ2-3; perhaps TRBD1 as D (6 bases). This receptor was identified in a female donor with multiple sclerosis, enrolled in a pregnancy study. The sequencing here drew on CD4+ T cells from peripheral blood mononuclear cells, taken in the first trimester of pregnancy. The CDR3 sequence is CSVRTGTIGDTQYF. The DNA of the CDR3 is TGCAGCGTTAGAACAGGGACCATAGGGGATACGCAGTATTTT.